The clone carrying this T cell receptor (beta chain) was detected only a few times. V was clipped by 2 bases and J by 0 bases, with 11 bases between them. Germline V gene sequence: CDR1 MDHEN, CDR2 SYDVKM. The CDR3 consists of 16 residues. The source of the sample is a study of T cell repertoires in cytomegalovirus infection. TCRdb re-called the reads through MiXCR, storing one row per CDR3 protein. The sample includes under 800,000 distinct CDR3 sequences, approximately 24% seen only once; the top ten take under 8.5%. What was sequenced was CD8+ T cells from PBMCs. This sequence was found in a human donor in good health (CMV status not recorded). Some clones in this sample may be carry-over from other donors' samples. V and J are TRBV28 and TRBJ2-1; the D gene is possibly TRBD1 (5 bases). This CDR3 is CASSLGADLSYNEQFF. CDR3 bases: TGTGCCAGCAGTTTAGGGGCAGACCTCTCCTACAATGAGCAGTTCTTC. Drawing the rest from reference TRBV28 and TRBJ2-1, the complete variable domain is DVKVTQSSRYLVKRTGEKVFLECVQDMDHENMFWYRQDPGLGLRLIYFSYDVKMKEKGDIPEGYSVSREKKERFSLILESASTNQTSMYLCASSLGADLSYNEQFFGPGTRLTVL.